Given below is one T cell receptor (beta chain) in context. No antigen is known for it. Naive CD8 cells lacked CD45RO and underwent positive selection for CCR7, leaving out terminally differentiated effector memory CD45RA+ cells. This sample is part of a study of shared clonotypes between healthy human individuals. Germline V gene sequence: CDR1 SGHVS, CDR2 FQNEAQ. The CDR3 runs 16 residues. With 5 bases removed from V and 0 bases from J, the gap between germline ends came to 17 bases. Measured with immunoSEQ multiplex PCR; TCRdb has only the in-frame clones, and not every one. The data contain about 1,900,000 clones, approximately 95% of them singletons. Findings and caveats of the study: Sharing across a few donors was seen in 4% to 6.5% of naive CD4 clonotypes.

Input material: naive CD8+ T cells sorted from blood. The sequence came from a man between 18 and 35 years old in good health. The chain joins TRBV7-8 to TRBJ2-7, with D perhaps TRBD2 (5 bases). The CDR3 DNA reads TGTGCCAGCAGCCCGCACGAGGGAAGTTACTCCTACGAGCAGTACTTC. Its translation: CASSPHEGSYSYEQYF.